Shown below are 23 T cell receptor beta chains from a single sample sequenced in a study of blood T cell repertoires in COVID-19. Using immunoSEQ multiplex PCR, the repertoire was profiled, and TCRdb retains in-frame clones only, with some absent. The sample records roughly 65,000 clones, 81% being singletons. Sequencing was carried out using peripheral blood. Every receptor here comes from a man older than 75 with acute or convalescent COVID-19.

The V call is TRBV7-9, the J call TRBJ2-5, with D maybe TRBD1 (6 bases). The CDR3 contains 13 residues. Trimming left V 11 bases short and J 2 bases short, with 15 bases between. CDR1 SEHNR and CDR2 FQNEAQ come from the germline V gene (reference sequence). The CDR3 coding sequence is TGTGCCGTAAATAGACAGGCTCAAGAGACCCAGTACTTC. Translated, it gives CAVNRQAQETQYF.

This sequence joins TRBV11-3 and TRBJ2-1, with 7 bases aligning to TRBD2. V trimming: 5 bases; J trimming: 2 bases; junction bases outside the gene matches: 6. The CDR3 length is 15 residues. Germline V gene sequence: CDR1 SGHNT, CDR2 YENEEA. DNA of the CDR3: TGTGCCAGCAGCCTAACTAGCGTAGCCTACAATGAGCAGTTCTTC. This sequence encodes CASSLTSVAYNEQFF.

The chain has TRBV11-2 and TRBJ2-7, with 8 bases lining up with TRBD2. J gave up 0 bases and V 5 bases, and 6 bases lay outside the gene matches. CDR1 and CDR2 (germline): SGHAT, FQNNGV. CDR3 length: 15 residues. Here the CDR3 reads CASSQPRGGSYEQYF. CDR3 nucleotides: TGTGCCAGCAGCCAACCACGGGGGGGCTCCTACGAGCAGTACTTC.

A single count supports this clone. Here the CDR3 reads CASSVGSTGVATNEKLFF. In DNA form, the CDR3 reads TGTGCCAGCAGCGTAGGGAGCACAGGAGTTGCAACTAATGAAAAACTGTTTTTT. The chain joins TRBV9 to TRBJ1-4; D possibly corresponds to TRBD1 (5 bases). Trimming cost V 0 bases and J 0 bases, with 15 bases left between them. Looked up from germline, CDR1 is SGDLS and CDR2 is YYNGEE. The CDR3 has 18 amino acids.

The rearrangement joins TRBV5-1 to TRBJ2-1; tentatively, D is TRBD2 (6 bases). Trimming stripped 0 bases from V and 6 bases from J, with 7 bases between. Germline values: CDR1 SGHRS, CDR2 YFSETQ. CDR3 size: 13 residues. The CDR3, as DNA: TGCGCCAGCAGCTTGGGACTAGTCAATGAGCAGTTCTTC. It specifies CASSLGLVNEQFF.

This rearrangement joins TRBV19 to TRBJ2-3; TRBD2 agrees at 8 bases. The CDR3 is 17 residues long. V lost 4 bases, J lost 2 bases, and 11 bases stayed unmatched. CDR1 and CDR2 from the germline V gene are LNHDA and SQIVND (reference sequence). The CDR3 sequence: CASSTSGPYYPTDTQYF. CDR3 coding DNA: TGTGCCAGTAGTACTAGCGGGCCCTACTACCCCACAGATACGCAGTATTTT.

Of note for this clone: The sample carries other DNA sequences with the same CDR3. The rearrangement joins TRBV4-1 to TRBJ2-7; 12 positions agree with TRBD1. CDR3 length: 16 amino acids. V lost 1 base and J lost 5; bases outside the gene matches: 6. Germline V gives CDR1 MGHRA, CDR2 YSYEKL. CDR3 sequence: CASSQVRGQGANEQYF. CDR3 nucleotides: TGCGCCAGCAGCCAAGTCCGGGGACAGGGGGCCAACGAGCAGTACTTC.

The rearrangement uses TRBV4-3 and TRBJ2-1; 7 bases are a match to TRBD2. CDR1 LGHNA and CDR2 YSLEER come from the germline V gene. V was pared by 2 bases and J by 7 bases, with 8 bases of the junction left unmatched. This CDR3 comprises 15 residues. CDR3 sequence reads: CASSQSSGAHNEQFF. CDR3 DNA: TGCGCCAGCAGCCAATCTAGCGGAGCCCATAATGAGCAGTTCTTC.

CDR3 coding DNA: TGTGCCAGCAGCTTGGCCGGGGGACGTTACGAGCAGTACTTC. Translated, it gives CASSLAGGRYEQYF. The chain has TRBV5-5 and TRBJ2-7, with D perhaps matching TRBD2 (6 bases). V was cut by 0 bases and J by 4 bases, with 11 bases left in between. The germline CDR1 and CDR2 sequences are SGHKS and YYEKEE (reference sequence). The CDR3 contains 14 residues.

The rearrangement uses TRBV4-2 and TRBJ2-3; TRBD1 is a possible D gene (5 bases). CDR3 length equals 13 residues. Germline V gives CDR1 LGHNA, CDR2 YNFKEQ. V dropped 6 bases and J dropped 4 bases, with 11 bases sitting between them. CDR3 loop: CASSEKGSDTQYF. The DNA of the CDR3 is TGTGCCAGCAGTGAAAAGGGGTCAGATACGCAGTATTTT.

This rearrangement joins TRBV5-6 to TRBJ2-5; 9 nucleotides line up with TRBD1. The CDR3 consists of 16 residues. The V and J ends lost 1 base and 4 bases, in that order; junction bases with no gene match: 8. Germline CDR1 SGHDT, CDR2 YYEEEE. CDR3 in amino acids: CASSLRNRGRRETQYF. In DNA form, the CDR3 reads TGTGCCAGCAGCTTGAGGAACAGGGGGCGCCGAGAGACCCAGTACTTC.

The chain is built from TRBV6-6 and TRBJ2-7; TRBD2 matches 8 bases. Looked up from germline, CDR1 is MNHNY and CDR2 is SVGAGI (reference sequence). J gave up 0 bases and V 6 bases, and 7 bases lay outside the gene matches. The CDR3 consists of 15 residues. CDR3 region: CASRRTSGSSYEQYF. The CDR3 coding sequence is TGTGCCAGCAGGCGTACTAGCGGCAGCTCCTACGAGCAGTACTTC.

This sequence joins TRBV30 and TRBJ1-6; 8 bases match TRBD1. The ends lost 5 bases at V and 6 bases at J; junction bases unmatched: 3. The germline V gene encodes CDR1 GTSNPN and CDR2 SVGIG (reference sequence). This CDR3 spans 13 amino acids. CDR3 sequence: CAWQGAANSPLHF. Here the CDR3 DNA reads TGTGCCTGGCAGGGGGCAGCTAATTCACCCCTCCACTTT.

CDR3 loop: CASSTLRGHQPQHF. CDR3 nucleotides: TGTGCCAGTAGTACTTTGCGGGGCCATCAGCCCCAGCATTTT. The chain employs TRBV19 and TRBJ1-5; D might be TRBD1 (5 bases). Trimming left V 4 bases short and J 5 bases short, with 12 bases between. The germline gives CDR1 LNHDA, CDR2 SQIVND (reference sequence). CDR3 length equals 14 residues.

This chain joins TRBV27 and TRBJ2-7, with 8 nucleotides matching TRBD2. V was pared by 5 bases and J by 6 bases, with 9 bases of the junction left unmatched. The CDR3 is 14 residues long. Germline CDR1 MNHEY, CDR2 SMNVEV (reference sequence). The CDR3 here is CASSQTRGGREQYF. CDR3 DNA: TGTGCCAGCAGTCAAACCCGGGGGGGCCGCGAGCAGTACTTC.

This clone was seen at least ten times. This chain connects TRBV2 to TRBJ1-2; TRBD1 matches at 10 bases. The CDR3 extends over 13 amino acids. Losses at the gene ends were 5 bases for V and 8 bases for J; bases not matched to a gene: 5. Germline V gives CDR1 SNHLY, CDR2 FYNNEI. The CDR3 DNA reads as TGTGCCAGCAGTCAAGACAGGGGGCTAGGCTACACCTTC. This sequence encodes CASSQDRGLGYTF.

The chain recombines TRBV18 with TRBJ2-7; 8 nucleotides align to TRBD2. The germline CDR1 and CDR2 sequences are KGHSH and LQKENI. V was pared by 4 bases and J by 2 bases, with 4 bases of the junction left unmatched. The CDR3 totals 14 residues. The CDR3 loop is CASSRGGGTYEQYF. DNA of the CDR3: TGTGCCAGCTCACGAGGCGGGGGGACCTACGAGCAGTACTTC. Supplemented by reference TRBV18 and TRBJ2-7, the full variable domain reads NAGVMQNPRHLVRRRGQEARLRCSPMKGHSHVYWYRQLPEEGLKFMVYLQKENIIDESGMPKERFSAEFPKEGPSILRIQQVVRGDSAAYFCASSRGGGTYEQYFGPGTRLTVT.

Many counts were recorded for this clone. V gene TRBV30 combines with J gene TRBJ1-5; a weak D match, TRBD1 (6 bases). V gave up 4 bases and J gave up 7 bases, with 17 bases separating them. This CDR3 spans 14 amino acids. Germline V gives CDR1 GTSNPN, CDR2 SVGIG (reference sequence). The CDR3 DNA reads TGTGCCTGGACCAGCGGGGGGGCGGGACAGCCCCAGCATTTT. As protein: CAWTSGGAGQPQHF.

For the CDR3, the DNA is TGCGCCAGCAGCTTAACTAGCGTCAACGGGGAGCTGTTTTTT. Translated, it gives CASSLTSVNGELFF. The chain recombines TRBV5-1 with TRBJ2-2, with 7 bases fitting TRBD2. Per the germline V gene, CDR1 is SGHRS and CDR2 is YFSETQ. V was pared by 2 bases and J by 7 bases, with 5 bases of the junction left unmatched. The CDR3 contains 14 residues.

J is TRBJ2-7 and V is TRBV6-5, with 9 positions matching TRBD1. This CDR3 has 14 amino acids. V was clipped by 6 bases and J by 5 bases; unmatched bases: 8. Germline CDR1 is MNHEY and CDR2 is SVGAGI. For the CDR3, the DNA is TGTGCCAGCAGGTGGGGACAGGGTAGCCACGAGCAGTACTTC. This codes for CASRWGQGSHEQYF.

This clone was seen a few times. This chain connects TRBV6-1 to TRBJ2-3; 10 bases map to TRBD2. The germline V gene encodes CDR1 MNHNS and CDR2 SASEGT. The CDR3 has 18 amino acids. With 2 bases clipped from V and 0 bases from J, the junction kept 8 bases outside the gene matches. CDR3 nucleotides: TGTGCCAGCAGTGAATTAGCGGGACTAGCGTCTAGCACAGATACGCAGTATTTT. Its translation: CASSELAGLASSTDTQYF.

The chain recombines TRBV25-1 with TRBJ2-3; 10 positions match TRBD2. V trimming: 4 bases; J trimming: 3 bases; junction bases outside the gene matches: 4. This CDR3 is 15 amino acids long. CDR1 is MGHDK and CDR2 is SYGVNS in the germline V gene. CDR3 DNA: TGTGCCAGCAGTGCTAGCGGGAGAGGGACAGATACGCAGTATTTT. Protein: CASSASGRGTDTQYF.

The chain has TRBV7-3 and TRBJ2-3; D unclear. This CDR3 comprises 13 residues. The V gene's germline CDR1 is SGHTA and CDR2 FQGTGA. Trimming removed 2 bases at V and 6 bases at J, with 9 bases between. Written as DNA, the CDR3 is TGTGCCAGCAGCTTATTTCACGGGGATACGCAGTATTTT. This gives the protein CASSLFHGDTQYF.